The 30 T cell receptor beta chains below all came from one sample that was sequenced in a study of control samples from healthy donors and cancer patients. TCRdb keeps only in-frame clones here, not all; method: immunoSEQ multiplex PCR. In the table there are 150,000 to 200,000 clones, 90% to 95% of which are singletons. Sequences were obtained from blood. All receptors derive from a woman aged 25 to 45 in good health.

The chain links TRBV4-1 to TRBJ2-5; a possible D gene is TRBD1 (5 bases). The CDR3 runs to 16 residues. The V end was cut by 0 bases, the J end by 3 bases, with 14 bases between. Germline V gene sequence: CDR1 MGHRA, CDR2 YSYEKL. The CDR3 here is CASSQDFRTKEETQYF. The CDR3 region has the DNA TGCGCCAGCAGCCAAGATTTCAGGACAAAGGAAGAGACCCAGTACTTC.

The chain links TRBV6-6 to TRBJ1-4; D unresolved. CDR1 MNHNY and CDR2 SVGAGI come from the germline V gene (reference sequence). The ends were cut back, 2 bases at V and 4 bases at J, with 14 bases in the middle. The CDR3 length is 16 residues. In DNA form, the CDR3 reads TGTGCCAGCAGTTACGTTGTGGATGAGGGTAATGAAAAACTGTTTTTT. Amino acid sequence: CASSYVVDEGNEKLFF.

The V call is TRBV27, the J call TRBJ1-1; D gene ambiguous. CDR3 length: 14 amino acids. V gave up 3 bases and J gave up 4 bases, with 12 bases separating them. CDR1 and CDR2 from the germline V gene are MNHEY and SMNVEV (reference sequence). The CDR3 DNA reads as TGTGCCAGCAGTTTCCTATGGCCCGTCACTGAAGCTTTCTTT. Its protein is CASSFLWPVTEAFF.

The chain links TRBV6-5 to TRBJ2-2, with TRBD2 as a possible D gene (6 bases). The germline V gene encodes CDR1 MNHEY and CDR2 SVGAGI. CDR3 size: 15 residues. V lost 2 bases and J lost 4, with 11 bases in between. DNA for the CDR3: TGTGCCAGCAGTTACGCGGCGGGACTCACCGGGGAGCTGTTTTTT. It is translated as CASSYAAGLTGELFF.

The chain is built from TRBV28 and TRBJ1-2; D remains ambiguous. The V end was cut by 8 bases, the J end by 8 bases, with 18 bases between. The CDR3 sequence is 13 residues long. Germline CDR1 and CDR2: MDHEN and SYDVKM. DNA for the CDR3: TGTGCCAGCTCAAAAAAGGAGGTTGGAGGCTACACCTTC. It encodes CASSKKEVGGYTF.

This clone was seen only once. This chain joins TRBV21-1 and TRBJ1-6; the table's D call TRBD1 went unverified against the DNA. TRBV21-1 is recorded as a pseudogene. CDR3 size: 18 residues. CDR3 nucleotide sequence: TGTGCCAGCGTCCAACCACAGGGGTCCCCTCCGAATAATTCACCCCTCCACTTT. It is translated as CASVQPQGSPPNNSPLHF.

The genes are TRBV4-1 and TRBJ2-5; no reliable D call. The CDR3 is 11 residues long. V gave up 3 bases and J gave up 5 bases, with 4 bases separating them. Looked up from germline, CDR1 is MGHRA and CDR2 is YSYEKL. The CDR3 reads CASSHTETQYF. The CDR3 DNA reads as TGCGCCAGCAGCCATACGGAGACCCAGTACTTC.

The chain links TRBV21-1 to TRBJ2-5; the D call in the table, TRBD2, was not verified against the DNA. TRBV21-1 counts as a pseudogene. This CDR3 has 16 residues. The CDR3 sequence: CASSIKKARGGETQYF. The CDR3 nucleotides are TGTGCCAGCAGCATAAAAAAAGCGAGGGGAGGGGAGACCCAGTACTTC.

The chain has TRBV7-3 and TRBJ2-1; 11 nucleotides align to TRBD2. The CDR3 is made up of 17 amino acids. With V trimmed by 6 bases and J by 4 bases, 11 bases remained unmatched. Per the germline V gene, CDR1 is SGHTA and CDR2 is FQGTGA. CDR3 protein: CASRTTGASGRYNEQFF. DNA for the CDR3: TGTGCCAGCAGAACAACCGGGGCTAGCGGGAGGTACAATGAGCAGTTCTTC.

Details on this clone: The sample holds other DNA sequences that translate to the same CDR3. The chain has TRBV7-9 and TRBJ1-3, with D hard to call. This CDR3 spans 15 amino acids. V gave up 5 bases and J gave up 0 bases, with 11 bases separating them. Germline values: CDR1 SEHNR, CDR2 FQNEAQ (reference sequence). DNA for the CDR3: TGTGCCAGCAGCCCCCTCGGGAGCTCTGGAAACACCATATATTTT. This sequence encodes CASSPLGSSGNTIYF.

The chain joins TRBV11-2 to TRBJ2-7, with D unresolved. The CDR3 runs to 15 residues. Germline CDR1 SGHAT, CDR2 FQNNGV. V shed 1 base and J shed 0 bases, with 10 bases lying between them. The CDR3: CASSLVKVLSYEQYF. The CDR3, as DNA: TGTGCCAGCAGCTTAGTTAAGGTCCTCTCCTACGAGCAGTACTTC.

This clone was detected once. The chain combines TRBV13 with TRBJ2-5, with D possibly TRBD1 on 6 matching bases. CDR3 length: 13 amino acids. Trimming took 3 bases from V and 3 from J, leaving 8 bases between them. CDR1 is PRHDT, CDR2 FYEKMQ, per germline (reference sequence). In nucleotides, the CDR3 is TGTGCCAGCAGCTTGCGGACAGAAGAGACCCAGTACTTC. It encodes CASSLRTEETQYF.

This rearrangement joins TRBV5-6 to TRBJ2-4; TRBD2 is a possible D gene (6 bases). CDR3 length: 14 amino acids. Germline V gene data show CDR1 as SGHDT and CDR2 as YYEEEE. Trimming stripped 4 bases from V and 0 bases from J, with 8 bases between. CDR3 coding DNA: TGTGCCAGCAGCCCGGGACTAGCCAAAAACATTCAGTACTTC. Amino acid sequence: CASSPGLAKNIQYF. Drawing the rest from reference TRBV5-6 and TRBJ2-4, the complete variable domain is DAGVTQSPTHLIKTRGQQVTLRCSPKSGHDTVSWYQQALGQGPQFIFQYYEEEERQRGNFPDRFSGHQFPNYSSELNVNALLLGDSALYLCASSPGLAKNIQYFGAGTRLSVL.

This clone was observed once. The V gene is TRBV9, the J gene TRBJ2-5; TRBD1 aligns across 11 bases. V shed 4 bases and J 5 bases; nucleotides not matched to a gene: 7. The germline gives CDR1 SGDLS, CDR2 YYNGEE. The CDR3 loop spans 15 amino acids. The CDR3 nucleotides are TGTGCCAGCAGCACGGGGACAGGGGGTATGGAGACCCAGTACTTC. It codes for CASSTGTGGMETQYF. The full variable domain, its missing parts supplied by reference TRBV9 and TRBJ2-5, is DSGVTQTPKHLITATGQRVTLRCSPRSGDLSVYWYQQSLDQGLQFLIQYYNGEERAKGNILERFSAQQFPDLHSELNLSSLELGDSALYFCASSTGTGGMETQYFGPGTRLLVL.

This clone was recorded at least ten times. This chain connects TRBV6-1 to TRBJ2-1; 11 bases agree with TRBD2. The ends lost 2 bases at V and 7 bases at J; junction bases unmatched: 1. The V gene's germline CDR1 is MNHNS and CDR2 SASEGT. The CDR3 loop spans 14 amino acids. This chain's CDR3 is CASSELAGGNEQFF. CDR3 nucleotide sequence: TGTGCCAGCAGTGAATTAGCGGGAGGGAATGAGCAGTTCTTC.

The chain couples TRBV6-5 to TRBJ2-7; 8 nucleotides agree with TRBD1. Germline values: CDR1 MNHEY, CDR2 SVGAGI. This CDR3 has 14 residues. V shed 8 bases and J 2 bases; nucleotides not matched to a gene: 8. For the CDR3, the DNA is TGTGCCAGCGGACGACAGGGGATTACCTACGAGCAGTACTTC. Translation gives CASGRQGITYEQYF.

The genes are TRBV6-6 and TRBJ2-3; D is undetermined. The CDR3 extends over 12 amino acids. The germline CDR1 and CDR2 sequences are MNHNY and SVGAGI (reference sequence). The V end was cut by 5 bases, the J end by 4 bases, with 7 bases between. CDR3 residues: CASSRISDTQYF. The CDR3 DNA reads as TGTGCCAGCAGTCGCATTTCAGATACGCAGTATTTT.

The genes are TRBV7-9 and TRBJ2-7; D might be TRBD2 (5 bases). The CDR3 extends over 15 amino acids. Germline values: CDR1 SEHNR, CDR2 FQNEAQ (reference sequence). V lost 3 bases, J lost 1 base, and 13 bases lay in between. The CDR3 bases are TGTGCCAGCAGCTTGGAGGACGCGGGTTCCTACGAGCAGTACTTC. Translated: CASSLEDAGSYEQYF.

Notes on this clone: The junction departs from the called germline gene at one end, perhaps through a read error. The rearrangement joins TRBV4-1 to TRBJ2-7, with D uncertain. CDR1 and CDR2 from the germline V gene are MGHRA and YSYEKL. The CDR3 sequence is 16 residues long. The DNA for the CDR3 is TGCGCCAGCAGCCAGCTGGGAACTATTCCCATCGACGAGCGGTACTTC. It encodes CASSQLGTIPIDERYF.

The chain carries TRBV3-1 (or the pseudogene TRBV3-2) and TRBJ2-1, with D unclear. Germline loops: CDR1 LGHDT, CDR2 YNNKEL (reference sequence). V lost 3 bases, J lost 8 bases, and 8 bases lay in between. This CDR3 region has 12 residues. The CDR3 sequence is CASSHVLDEQFF. CDR3 DNA sequence: TGTGCCAGCAGCCATGTTTTGGATGAGCAGTTCTTC.

This chain links TRBV7-8 with TRBJ2-1; 10 nucleotides match TRBD2. Trimming cost V 5 bases and J 6 bases; bases outside gene matches: 13. This CDR3 is built from 17 residues. Germline assignment: CDR1 SGHVS and CDR2 FQNEAQ. CDR3 sequence reads: CASSLFSLAGTGNEQFF. The CDR3 coding sequence is TGTGCCAGCAGCCTCTTCTCACTAGCGGGAACTGGCAATGAGCAGTTCTTC.

J is TRBJ2-1 and V is TRBV6-4; 9 bases match TRBD2. The CDR3 is 15 amino acids. The germline CDR1 and CDR2 sequences are MRHNA and SNTAGT. Trimming took 0 bases from V and 8 from J; bases not matched to a gene: 5. The CDR3 region has the DNA TGTGCCAGCAGTGACTCGGCTAGCGGGATACATGAGCAGTTCTTC. It is translated as CASSDSASGIHEQFF.

The chain recombines TRBV29-1 with TRBJ1-2; weak D call: TRBD1 (6 bases). V lost 3 bases to trimming and J lost 6 bases, with 11 bases between them. Germline loops: CDR1 SQVTM, CDR2 ANQGSEA. The CDR3 extends over 12 amino acids. CDR3 protein: CSVDDRMDGYTF. In DNA, the CDR3 is TGCAGCGTTGATGACAGGATGGATGGCTACACCTTC.

The rearrangement joins TRBV30 to TRBJ1-5, with D possibly matching TRBD1 (5 bases). V was trimmed by 5 bases and J by 1 base, leaving 6 bases between them. The CDR3 has 12 amino acids. Per germline, CDR1 GTSNPN and CDR2 SVGIG (reference sequence). CDR3 sequence reads: CAWRGSNQPQHF. CDR3 nucleotide sequence: TGTGCCTGGCGGGGCAGCAATCAGCCCCAGCATTTT.

This chain connects TRBV19 to TRBJ2-7; D perhaps matches TRBD2 (5 bases). V lost 3 bases, J lost 2 bases, and 11 bases lay in between. This CDR3 region has 14 residues. Germline V gene data show CDR1 as LNHDA and CDR2 as SQIVND (reference sequence). CDR3 nucleotide sequence: TGTGCCAGTAGTATTCGAGCGGAGGCCTACGAGCAGTACTTC. Its translation is CASSIRAEAYEQYF.

This sequence joins TRBV11-3 and TRBJ2-3; no clear D gene. Trimming took 3 bases from V and 5 from J, leaving 18 bases between them. The CDR3 is 16 amino acids. Germline CDR1 SGHNT, CDR2 YENEEA. CDR3 amino acids: CASSFAFGSEGDTQYF. DNA for the CDR3: TGTGCCAGCAGCTTTGCCTTCGGGTCAGAAGGAGATACGCAGTATTTT. Drawing the rest from reference TRBV11-3 and TRBJ2-3, the complete variable domain is EAGVVQSPRYKIIEKKQPVAFWCNPISGHNTLYWYLQNLGQGPELLIRYENEEAVDDSQLPKDRFSAERLKGVDSTLKIQPAELGDSAVYLCASSFAFGSEGDTQYFGPGTRLTVL.

The genes are TRBV30 and TRBJ2-1; 9 positions agree with TRBD2. The germline CDR1 and CDR2 sequences are GTSNPN and SVGIG (reference sequence). V lost 1 base and J lost 5; bases outside the gene matches: 9. The CDR3 totals 16 residues. Here the CDR3 DNA reads TGTGCCTGGAGTGACTTTAGCGGGAGCATGAACAATGAGCAGTTCTTC. As protein: CAWSDFSGSMNNEQFF. Full variable domain (outside the CDR3, taken from reference TRBV30 and TRBJ2-1): SQTIHQWPATLVQPVGSPLSLECTVEGTSNPNLYWYRQAAGRGLQLLFYSVGIGQISSEVPQNLSASRPQDRQFILSSKKLLLSDSGFYLCAWSDFSGSMNNEQFFGPGTRLTVL.

The CDR3 here is CASSLGRGQPQHF. The CDR3 DNA is TGTGCCAGCAGCTTAGGCCGGGGGCAGCCCCAGCATTTT. The rearrangement joins TRBV7-2 to TRBJ1-5, with D maybe TRBD1 (5 bases). The V end lost 1 base, the J end lost 7 bases, and 8 bases lay between the germline ends. Germline CDR1 reads SGHTA; CDR2 reads FQGNSA. The CDR3 is made up of 13 amino acids. Combining the CDR3 with reference TRBV7-2 and TRBJ1-5 gives the whole variable domain GAGVSQSPSNKVTEKGKDVELRCDPISGHTALYWYRQSLGQGLEFLIYFQGNSAPDKSGLPSDRFSAERTGGSVSTLTIQRTQQEDSAVYLCASSLGRGQPQHFGDGTRLSIL.

The V gene is TRBV5-5, the J gene TRBJ2-4, with 8 bases lining up with TRBD1. V shed 4 bases, J shed 8 bases, and the junction held 14 bases outside the gene matches. This CDR3 has 16 residues. The germline V gene has CDR1 SGHKS and CDR2 YYEKEE (reference sequence). CDR3 nucleotide sequence: TGTGCCAGCAGCCCGCGGATCGGGACAGGAGTTGACATTCAGTACTTC. Residues: CASSPRIGTGVDIQYF.

The chain has TRBV27 and TRBJ2-3; D ambiguous. V was shortened by 8 bases and J by 4 bases, with 16 bases between the two germline ends. The CDR3 has 14 residues. Germline lookup yields CDR1 MNHEY and CDR2 SMNVEV (reference sequence). Here the CDR3 DNA reads TGTGCCAGCGGGATGGCAGAGAACGCAGATACGCAGTATTTT. Translating gives CASGMAENADTQYF.